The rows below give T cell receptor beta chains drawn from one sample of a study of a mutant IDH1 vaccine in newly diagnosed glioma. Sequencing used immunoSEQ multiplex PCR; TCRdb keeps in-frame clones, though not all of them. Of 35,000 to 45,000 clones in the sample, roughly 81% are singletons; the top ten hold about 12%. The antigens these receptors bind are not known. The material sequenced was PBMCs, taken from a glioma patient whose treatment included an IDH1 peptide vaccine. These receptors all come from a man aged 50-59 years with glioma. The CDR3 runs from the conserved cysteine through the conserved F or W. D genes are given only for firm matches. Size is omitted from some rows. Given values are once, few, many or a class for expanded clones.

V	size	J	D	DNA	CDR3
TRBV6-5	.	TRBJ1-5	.	TGTGCCTCCTCTCGGACCTACAATCAGCCCCAGCATTTT	CASSRTYNQPQHF
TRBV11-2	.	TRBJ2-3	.	TGTGCCAGCGCCCTTCAAAGGGGATCAGATACGCAGTATTTT	CASALQRGSDTQYF
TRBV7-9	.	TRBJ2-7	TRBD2	TGTGCCAGCAGCTTAGAAGCGGGGTCCTACGAGCAGTACTTC	CASSLEAGSYEQYF
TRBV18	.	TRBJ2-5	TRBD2	TGTGCCAGCTCACCACCGACTAGCATTGTCCGGGAGACCCAGTACTTC	CASSPPTSIVRETQYF
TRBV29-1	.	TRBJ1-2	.	TGCAGCGTTAGGGTTAGTGACTATGGCTACACCTTC	CSVRVSDYGYTF
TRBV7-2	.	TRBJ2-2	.	TGTGCCAGCAGCTTAGAACCGGTAAACACCGGGGAGCTGTTTTTT	CASSLEPVNTGELFF
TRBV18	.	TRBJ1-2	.	TGTGCCAGCTCACCCGACGTCAACTATGGCTACACCTTC	CASSPDVNYGYTF
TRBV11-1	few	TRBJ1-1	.	TGTGCCAGCAGCTTCGCAGGGGAGACTGAAGCTTTCTTT	CASSFAGETEAFF
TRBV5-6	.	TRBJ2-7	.	TGTGCCAGCAGCGGCGGGACGGTCAACTCCTACGAGCAGTACTTC	CASSGGTVNSYEQYF
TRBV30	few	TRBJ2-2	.	TGTGCCTGGAGTTTCACCGGGGAGCTGTTTTTT	CAWSFTGELFF
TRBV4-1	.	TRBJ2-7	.	TGCGCCAGCAGCCATGGGTGGGGTCCCCGACAATACGAGCAGTACTTC	CASSHGWGPRQYEQYF
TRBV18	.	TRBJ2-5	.	TGTGCCAGCTCACCCGGACAGCGCCAAGAGACCCAGTACTTC	CASSPGQRQETQYF
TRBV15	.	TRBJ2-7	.	TGTGCCACCAGCAGAGATTTGGTTCAAGCCTACTACTTC	CATSRDLVQAYYF
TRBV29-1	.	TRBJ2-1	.	TGCAGCGTTGATGGGGATTTCAATGAGCAGTTCTTC	CSVDGDFNEQFF
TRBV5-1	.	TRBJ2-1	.	TGCGCCAGCAGCTTGGGGCCGGGACAATACAATGAGCAGTTCTTC	CASSLGPGQYNEQFF
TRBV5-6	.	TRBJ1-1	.	TGTGCCAGCAGCTTGACTCCGAACACTGAAGCTTTCTTT	CASSLTPNTEAFF
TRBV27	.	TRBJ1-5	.	TGTGCCAGCAGTTTATCCCAGGGCAATCAGCCCCAGCATTTT	CASSLSQGNQPQHF
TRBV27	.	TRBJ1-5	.	TGTGCCAGCAGTCCCGTTCGGGGGAATCAGCCCCAGCATTTT	CASSPVRGNQPQHF
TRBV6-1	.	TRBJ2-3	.	TGTGCCAGCAGTGAACACAGGTCGACTACGCAGTATTTT	CASSEHRSTTQYF
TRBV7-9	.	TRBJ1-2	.	TGTGCCAGTTTAAGGTATCCGACCGGGGGCTATGGCTACACCTTC	CASLRYPTGGYGYTF
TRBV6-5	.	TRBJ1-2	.	TGTGCCAGCAGTCCGTCGTTGTATAACTATGGCTACACCTTC	CASSPSLYNYGYTF
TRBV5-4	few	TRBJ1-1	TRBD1	TGTGCCAGCAGCCTCCGGGACAGAGGAGATAACACTGAAGCTTTCTTT	CASSLRDRGDNTEAFF
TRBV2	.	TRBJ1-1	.	TGTGCCAGCAAGAAGGACGAAGCTAGGAACACTGAAGCTTTCTTT	CASKKDEARNTEAFF
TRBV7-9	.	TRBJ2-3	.	TGTGCCAGCAGCTCGACCACAGATACGCAGTATTTT	CASSSTTDTQYF
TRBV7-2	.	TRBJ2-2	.	TGTGCCAGCAGCTTAAGTCGGAGTATCACCGGGGAGCTGTTTTTT	CASSLSRSITGELFF
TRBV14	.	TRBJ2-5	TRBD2	TGTGCCAGCAGCCCCCTTAGCGGGGGGGTTTTGGAGACCCAGTACTTC	CASSPLSGGVLETQYF
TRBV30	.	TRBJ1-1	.	TGTGCCTGGAGCTACGGGTTAGACACTGAAGCTTTCTTT	CAWSYGLDTEAFF